The table lists the clone carrying this TCR beta chain with many counts. Looked up from germline, CDR1 is SGHVS and CDR2 is FQNEAQ. Trimming shortened V by 3 bases and J by 5 bases, and 2 bases separated the two germline ends. The CDR3 has 10 amino acids. TCRdb redid the calling of the 5' RACE reads with MiXCR, one entry per CDR3 protein. This repertoire shows about 27,000 distinct CDR3 sequences, just under 3% found once; its top ten account for approximately 0.71%. This specimen comes from a study of early T cells in non-severe SARS-CoV-2 infection. Background on the study: Chains from this unsorted whole-blood bulk RNA could not be paired.

The rearrangement uses TRBV7-8 and TRBJ2-7; D gene uncertain. The origin of this receptor is an adult who was a healthcare worker with PCR-confirmed SARS-CoV-2 infection or an uninfected control (not recorded which). The material sequenced was whole blood. CDR3 residues: CASSFDEQYV. CDR3 sequence (DNA): TGTGCCAGCAGCTTCGACGAGCAGTACGTC.